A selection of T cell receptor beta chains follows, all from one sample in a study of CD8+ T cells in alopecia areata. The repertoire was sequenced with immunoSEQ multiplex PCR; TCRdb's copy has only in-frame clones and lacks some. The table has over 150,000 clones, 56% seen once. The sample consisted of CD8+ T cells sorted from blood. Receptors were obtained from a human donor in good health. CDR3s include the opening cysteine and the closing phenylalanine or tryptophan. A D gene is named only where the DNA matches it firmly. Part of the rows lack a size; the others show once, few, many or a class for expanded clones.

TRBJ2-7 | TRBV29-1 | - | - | TGCAGCGTTGAGGGGGGCTACGAGCAGTACTTC | CSVEGGYEQYF
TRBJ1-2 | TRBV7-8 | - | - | TGTGCCAGCAGCTTAGCCGGGTCAGGAGGCTATGGCTACACCTTC | CASSLAGSGGYGYTF
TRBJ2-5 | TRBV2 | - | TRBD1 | TGTGCCAGCACCAATGGAAGGACAGGTGAAGAGACCCAGTACTTC | CASTNGRTGEETQYF
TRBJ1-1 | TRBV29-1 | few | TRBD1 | TGCAGCGCCCATAGAACTACAGGGGACACTGAAGCTTTCTTT | CSAHRTTGDTEAFF
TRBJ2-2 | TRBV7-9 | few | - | TGTGCCAGCAGTTCAAGCGAGTCCGCGAACACCGGGGAGCTGTTTTTT | CASSSSESANTGELFF
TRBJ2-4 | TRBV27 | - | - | TGTGCCAGCACCGCAGGGGTGGAAGCCAAAAACATTCAGTACTTC | CASTAGVEAKNIQYF
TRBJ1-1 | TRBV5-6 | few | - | TGTGCCAGCAGCCAGGGAGGCACTGAAGCTTTCTTT | CASSQGGTEAFF
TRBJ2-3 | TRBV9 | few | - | TGTGCCAGCAGCGTAGTTCGTAACCCCGATACGCAGTATTTT | CASSVVRNPDTQYF
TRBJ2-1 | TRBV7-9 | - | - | TGTGCCAGCAGCTTAGAACGAGAGTACAATGAGCAGTTCTTC | CASSLEREYNEQFF
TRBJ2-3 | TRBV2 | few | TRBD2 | TGTGCCAGCAGTGGGAAAACTAGCGGAAGCACAGATACGCAGTATTTT | CASSGKTSGSTDTQYF
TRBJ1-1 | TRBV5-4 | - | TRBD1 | TGTGCCAGCAGCGACGGGACAGGTGAAGCTTTCTTT | CASSDGTGEAFF
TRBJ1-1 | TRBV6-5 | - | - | TGTGCCAGCAGTGAACGGATGAACACTGAAGCTTTCTTT | CASSERMNTEAFF
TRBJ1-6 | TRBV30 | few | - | TGTGCCTGGATGCCGTGGGGCACCTATAATTCACCCCTCCACTTT | CAWMPWGTYNSPLHF
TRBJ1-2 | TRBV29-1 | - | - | TGCAGCGTCCAGGACGGATCTAACTATGGCTACACCTTC | CSVQDGSNYGYTF
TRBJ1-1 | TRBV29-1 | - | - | TGCAGCGGCAGGGTCGGCACTGAAGCTTTCTTT | CSGRVGTEAFF
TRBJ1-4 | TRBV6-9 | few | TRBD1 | TGTGCCAGCAGTCCCGACAGGGGCATTTCGTTCGGGTTTTTT | CASSPDRGISFGFF
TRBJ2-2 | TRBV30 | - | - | TGTGCCTGGAGAGTAGCGAGAACGAACACCGGGGAGCTGTTTTTT | CAWRVARTNTGELFF
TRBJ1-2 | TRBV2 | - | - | TGTGCCAGCAGTGAATCACCCAGGGACGCATATGGCTACACCTTC | CASSESPRDAYGYTF
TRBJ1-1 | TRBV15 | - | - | TGTGCCACCAGCAGAGATCCCGGGAGCGCCGAAGCTTTCTTT | CATSRDPGSAEAFF
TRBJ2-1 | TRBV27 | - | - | TGTGCCAGCAGTTCCCCGGGAGCTTACAATGAGCAGTTCTTC | CASSSPGAYNEQFF
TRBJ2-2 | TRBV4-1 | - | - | TGCGCCAGCAGCCGGATGGGACTTGCGAACACCGGGGAGCTGTTTTTT | CASSRMGLANTGELFF
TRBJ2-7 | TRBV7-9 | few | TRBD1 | TGTGCCAGCAGCCCACGGGACAGCTCCTACGAGCAGTACTTC | CASSPRDSSYEQYF
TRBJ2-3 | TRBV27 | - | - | TGTGCCAGCAGTTCCTCAACCCCGGCTAGCACAGATACGCAGTATTTT | CASSSSTPASTDTQYF
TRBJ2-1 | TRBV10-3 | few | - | TGTGCCATCAGTGAAGAAGGGCCGTGGCAGTTCTTC | CAISEEGPWQFF
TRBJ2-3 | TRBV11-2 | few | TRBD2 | TGTGCCAGCAGCCCGCGGGGGGCCGACACAGATACGCAGTATTTT | CASSPRGADTDTQYF
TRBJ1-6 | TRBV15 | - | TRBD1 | TGTGCCACCAGCGGAACTCCCGGGACAGGGGGCGCGGGCAATTCACCCCTCCACTTT | CATSGTPGTGGAGNSPLHF
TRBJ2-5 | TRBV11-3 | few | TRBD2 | TGTGCCAGCAGCACCGATAGCGGGGGGGTTAGTGAGACCCAGTACTTC | CASSTDSGGVSETQYF
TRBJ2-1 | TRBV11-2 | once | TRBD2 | TGTGCCAGCAGCTTAGGGCGGGGGGCCTACAATGAGCAGTTCTTC | CASSLGRGAYNEQFF
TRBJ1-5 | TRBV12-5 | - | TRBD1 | TGTGCTAGTGCCCCTGGACAGGGCGGTCAGCCCCAGCATTTT | CASAPGQGGQPQHF
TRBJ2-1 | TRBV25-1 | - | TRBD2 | TGTGCCAGCAGTGAGAATGATAGCGGGGGATACAATGAGCAGTTCTTC | CASSENDSGGYNEQFF
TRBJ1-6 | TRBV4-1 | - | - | TGCGCCAGCAGCCAAGCCGAGGGGGGACGGAATTCACCCCTCCACTTT | CASSQAEGGRNSPLHF
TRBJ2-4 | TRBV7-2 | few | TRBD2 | TGTGCCAGCAGCTCTCTAGCGGGGGCCCAAAACATTCAGTACTTC | CASSSLAGAQNIQYF
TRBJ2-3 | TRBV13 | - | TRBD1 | TGTGCCAGCAGCAACGAGGGAACCGGGACAGGGGAGTCAGATACGCAGTATTTT | CASSNEGTGTGESDTQYF
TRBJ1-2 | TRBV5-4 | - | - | TGTGCCAGCGTCACCAAGGGAACAACAGCCTATGGCTACACCTTC | CASVTKGTTAYGYTF
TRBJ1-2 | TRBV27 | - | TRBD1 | TGTGCCAGCAGTCCTGGGACAGTCCATGGCTACACCTTC | CASSPGTVHGYTF
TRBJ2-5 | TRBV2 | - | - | TGTGCCAGCAGTGAAGCGACACAGGGACAAGAGACCCAGTACTTC | CASSEATQGQETQYF
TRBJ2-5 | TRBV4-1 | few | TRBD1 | TGCGCCAGCAGCCAAGCCGGGACAGCTCAAGAGACCCAGTACTTC | CASSQAGTAQETQYF
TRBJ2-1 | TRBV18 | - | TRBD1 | TGTGCCAGCTCACCTGGGACAGGGATTAGCTCCTACAATGAGCAGTTCTTC | CASSPGTGISSYNEQFF
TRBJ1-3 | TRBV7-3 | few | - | TGTGCCAGCAGCTTTCGCAGGGAAGACACCATATATTTT | CASSFRREDTIYF
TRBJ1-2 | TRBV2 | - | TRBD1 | TGTGCCAGCCTAACGACGGACAGGTCGAATGGCTACACCTTC | CASLTTDRSNGYTF
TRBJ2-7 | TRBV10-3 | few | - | TGTGCCATCATGAGTGGGTCCTACGAGCAGTACTTC | CAIMSGSYEQYF
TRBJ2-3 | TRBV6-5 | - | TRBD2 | TGTGCCAGCAGCCATAGCGGGGGGGCGGGAGATACGCAGTATTTT | CASSHSGGAGDTQYF
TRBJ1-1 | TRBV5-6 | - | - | TGTGCCAGCACTCTAGGGGTGGGCACTGAAGCTTTCTTT | CASTLGVGTEAFF
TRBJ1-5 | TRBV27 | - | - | TGTGCCAGCAGTTTATCGCAGACCAATCAGCCCCAGCATTTT | CASSLSQTNQPQHF
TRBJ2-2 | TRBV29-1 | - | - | TGCAGCGTTCCTCGAGGCACCGGGGAGCTGTTTTTT | CSVPRGTGELFF
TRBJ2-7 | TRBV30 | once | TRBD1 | TGTGCCTGGAGTTTTCGGGGGACAGGCTCCTACGAGCAGTACTTC | CAWSFRGTGSYEQYF
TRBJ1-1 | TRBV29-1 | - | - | TGCAGCGTTTCGAGACCGACTCACGCTTTCTTT | CSVSRPTHAFF
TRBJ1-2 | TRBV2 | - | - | TGTGCCAGCCCTGGACGGTTGTTGTATGGCTACACCTTC | CASPGRLLYGYTF
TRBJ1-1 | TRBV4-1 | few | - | TGCGCCAGCAGCTTTTTGAACACTGAAGCTTTCTTT | CASSFLNTEAFF
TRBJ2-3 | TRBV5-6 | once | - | TGTGCCAGCAGCTTGTTCCCTAGGGACCAGCGGGCAGATACGCAGTATTTT | CASSLFPRDQRADTQYF
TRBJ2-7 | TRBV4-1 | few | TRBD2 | TGCGCCAGCAGCCACCGGACTAGCGGGGGGAACTACGAGCAGTACTTC | CASSHRTSGGNYEQYF
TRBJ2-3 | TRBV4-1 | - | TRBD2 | TGCGCCAGCAGCCAACTGGGAGCGGGGGGACCCACAGATACGCAGTATTTT | CASSQLGAGGPTDTQYF
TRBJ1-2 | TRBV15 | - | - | TGTGCCACCCAGCGGGGGATAGGGGAGAGCTATGGCTACACCTTC | CATQRGIGESYGYTF
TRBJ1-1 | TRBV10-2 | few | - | TGCGCCAGCAGTGAGTCCGGGCCGGCACAGAGCACTGAAGCTTTCTTT | CASSESGPAQSTEAFF
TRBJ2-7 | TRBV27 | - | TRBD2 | TGTGCCAGCACCCAGCGGGGTCCCTACGAGCAGTACTTC | CASTQRGPYEQYF
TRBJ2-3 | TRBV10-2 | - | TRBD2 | TGCGCCAGCAGCCTCCGGGACGGGGGGGATACGCAGTATTTT | CASSLRDGGDTQYF
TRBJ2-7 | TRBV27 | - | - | TGTGCCAGCAGTTTATCCCACTCCTACGAGCAGTACTTC | CASSLSHSYEQYF
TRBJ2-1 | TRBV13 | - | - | TGTGCCAGCAGCTTAGCCGGGGAGCAGTTCTTC | CASSLAGEQFF
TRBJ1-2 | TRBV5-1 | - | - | TGCGCCAGCAGCTTGGCCACCCCCCCTCAGAGGGGCGGCTACACCTTC | CASSLATPPQRGGYTF
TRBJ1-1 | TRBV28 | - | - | TGTGCCAGCAGTTTCGCGGCGAACACTGAAGCTTTCTTT | CASSFAANTEAFF